This TCR beta chain was recorded in a study of blood T cell repertoires in COVID-19. For recovered donors of Cohort 3, there were two negative PCRs, clearance, or symptom resolution. Germline V gene lookup returns CDR1 GTSNPN and CDR2 SVGIG (reference sequence). V dropped 3 bases and J dropped 4 bases, with 19 bases sitting between them. There are 16 residues in the CDR3. Study processing details: The authors estimated nucleated cell counts from reference gene primer amplification. Profiling relied on immunoSEQ multiplex PCR, and the TCRdb table lists in-frame clones only, not all of them. For V, J and clone size, that table is used; D and trimming come from the DNA. The sample carries 250,000 to 350,000 clones, about nine tenths recorded once.

This TCR was recovered from a woman aged 18-29 years who had recovered from COVID-19. The material sequenced was PBMCs or T cells enriched from blood (not recorded which). The chain links TRBV30 to TRBJ1-3; TRBD1 is a possible D gene (6 bases). The CDR3 DNA sequence: TGTGCCTGGAGAGTCTCAGGGGACCTTTGGGGAAACACCATATATTTT. Amino acid sequence: CAWRVSGDLWGNTIYF. The full variable domain, rest sourced from reference TRBV30 and TRBJ1-3, is SQTIHQWPATLVQPVGSPLSLECTVEGTSNPNLYWYRQAAGRGLQLLFYSVGIGQISSEVPQNLSASRPQDRQFILSSKKLLLSDSGFYLCAWRVSGDLWGNTIYFGEGSWLTVV.